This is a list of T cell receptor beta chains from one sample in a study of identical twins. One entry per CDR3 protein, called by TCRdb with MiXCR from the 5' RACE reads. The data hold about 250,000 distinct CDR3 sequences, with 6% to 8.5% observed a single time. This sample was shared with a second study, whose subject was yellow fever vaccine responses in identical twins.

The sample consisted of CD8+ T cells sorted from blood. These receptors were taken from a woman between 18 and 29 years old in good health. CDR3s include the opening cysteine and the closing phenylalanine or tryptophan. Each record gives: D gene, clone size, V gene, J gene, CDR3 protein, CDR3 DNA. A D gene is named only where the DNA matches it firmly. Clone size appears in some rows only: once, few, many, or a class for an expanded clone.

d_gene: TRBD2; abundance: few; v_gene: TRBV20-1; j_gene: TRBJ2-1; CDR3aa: CSAPGLAGLGIYNEQFF; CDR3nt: TGCAGTGCGCCGGGACTAGCGGGCCTCGGGATCTACAATGAGCAGTTCTTC
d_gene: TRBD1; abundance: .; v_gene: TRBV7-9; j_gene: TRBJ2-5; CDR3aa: CASSRGQHQETQYF; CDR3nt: TGTGCCAGCAGCCGGGGACAGCATCAAGAGACCCAGTACTTC
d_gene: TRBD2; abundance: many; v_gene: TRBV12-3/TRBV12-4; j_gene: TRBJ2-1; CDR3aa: CASGPTGGPYNEQFF; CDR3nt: TGTGCCAGCGGGCCCACGGGGGGGCCCTACAATGAGCAGTTCTTC
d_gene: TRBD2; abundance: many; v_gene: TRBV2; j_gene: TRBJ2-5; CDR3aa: CASKNQAGSQETQYF; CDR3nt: TGTGCCAGCAAAAACCAAGCGGGATCCCAAGAGACCCAGTACTTC
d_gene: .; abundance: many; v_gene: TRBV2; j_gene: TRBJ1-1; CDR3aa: CASSEVGVRPEAFF; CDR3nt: TGTGCCAGCAGTGAAGTCGGGGTTAGGCCTGAAGCTTTCTTT
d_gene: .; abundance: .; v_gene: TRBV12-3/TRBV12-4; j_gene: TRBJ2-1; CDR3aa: CASSWGGGNNEQFF; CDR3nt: TGTGCCAGCAGTTGGGGGGGGGGCAACAATGAGCAGTTCTTC
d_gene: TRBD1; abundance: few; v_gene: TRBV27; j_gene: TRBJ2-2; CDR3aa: CASSVTGVGELFF; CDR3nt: TGTGCCAGCAGCGTCACAGGGGTCGGGGAGCTGTTTTTT
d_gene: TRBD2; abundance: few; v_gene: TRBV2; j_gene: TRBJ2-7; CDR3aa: CASTYRLTSVSYEQYF; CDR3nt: TGTGCCAGCACCTACCGACTAACTAGCGTTTCCTACGAGCAGTACTTC
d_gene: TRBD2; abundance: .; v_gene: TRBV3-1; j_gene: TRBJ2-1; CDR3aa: CAFSLVAGGVLDYEQFF; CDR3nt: TGTGCCTTCAGTTTAGTAGCGGGAGGGGTCTTGGACTATGAGCAGTTCTTC
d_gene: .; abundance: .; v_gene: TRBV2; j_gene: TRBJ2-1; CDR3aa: CARTGSPRLEPFF; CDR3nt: TGTGCCAGGACCGGGTCCCCCCGGCTGGAGCCGTTCTTC